Sequencing of this T cell receptor (beta chain) was carried out in a study of blood T cell repertoires in COVID-19. Study background: PBMCs, B-cell-depleted T cells, or T cells were the source of the cDNA or gDNA that made up the material.

Enrollees, roughly 18 to 89 years old, lived in approximately 24 US areas. Two consecutive negative NP/OP PCR tests, clearance, or resolved symptoms defined Cohort 3 recovery. Produced via immunoSEQ multiplex PCR; TCRdb's table is partial and in-frame only. The data show approximately 260,000 clones, with nearly 90% seen just once and 1.9% held by the top ten. The sample consisted of PBMCs or T cells enriched from blood (not recorded which). The clonotype was recovered from a woman in her sixties or seventies who had recovered from COVID-19.

CDR3 region: CASSLGGLEQFF. CDR3 nucleotide sequence: TGTGCCAGCAGTTTAGGCGGACTTGAGCAGTTCTTC. The chain uses TRBV12-3 or TRBV12-4 and TRBJ2-1; TRBD2 might be the D (5 bases). The CDR3 consists of 12 residues. V was pared by 1 base and J by 9 bases, with 7 bases between.